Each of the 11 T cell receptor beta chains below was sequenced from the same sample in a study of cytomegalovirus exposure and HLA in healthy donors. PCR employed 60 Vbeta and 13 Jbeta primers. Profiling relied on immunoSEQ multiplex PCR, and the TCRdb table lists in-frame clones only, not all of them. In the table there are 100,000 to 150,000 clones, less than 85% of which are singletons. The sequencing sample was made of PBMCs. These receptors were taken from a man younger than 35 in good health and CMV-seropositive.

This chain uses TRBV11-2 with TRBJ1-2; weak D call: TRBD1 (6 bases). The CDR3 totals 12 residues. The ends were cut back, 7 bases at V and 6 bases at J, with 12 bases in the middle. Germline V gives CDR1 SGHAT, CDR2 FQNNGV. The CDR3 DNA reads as TGTGCCAGCAAAGGGGGGGCAGATGGCTACACCTTC. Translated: CASKGGADGYTF.

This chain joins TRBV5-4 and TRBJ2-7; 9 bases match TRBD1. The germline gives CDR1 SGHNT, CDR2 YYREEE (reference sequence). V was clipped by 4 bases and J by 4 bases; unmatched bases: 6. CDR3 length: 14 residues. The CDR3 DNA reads TGTGCCAGCAGCGCCACAGGGGGCAGGTACGAGCAGTACTTC. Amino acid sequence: CASSATGGRYEQYF.

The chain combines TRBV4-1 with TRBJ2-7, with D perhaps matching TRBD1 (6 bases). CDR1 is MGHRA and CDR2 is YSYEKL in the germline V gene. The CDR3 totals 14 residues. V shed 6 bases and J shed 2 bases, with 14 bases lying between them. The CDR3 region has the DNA TGCGCCAGCAGTCCCACCGGACAGCCCTACGAGCAGTACTTC. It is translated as CASSPTGQPYEQYF.

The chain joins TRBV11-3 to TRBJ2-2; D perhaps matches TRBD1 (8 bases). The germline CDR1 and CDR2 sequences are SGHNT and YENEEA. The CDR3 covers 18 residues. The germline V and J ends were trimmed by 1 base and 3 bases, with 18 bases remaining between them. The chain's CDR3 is CASSLGDRGGIDTGELFF. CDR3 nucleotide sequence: TGTGCCAGCAGCTTAGGAGACAGGGGAGGGATAGACACCGGGGAGCTGTTTTTT.

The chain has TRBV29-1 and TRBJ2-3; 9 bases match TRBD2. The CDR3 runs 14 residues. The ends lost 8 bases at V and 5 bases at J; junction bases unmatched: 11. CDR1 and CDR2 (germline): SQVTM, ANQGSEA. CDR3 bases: TGCAGCCTGGGGCTAGCGGGGAGTGTAGATACGCAGTATTTT. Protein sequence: CSLGLAGSVDTQYF.

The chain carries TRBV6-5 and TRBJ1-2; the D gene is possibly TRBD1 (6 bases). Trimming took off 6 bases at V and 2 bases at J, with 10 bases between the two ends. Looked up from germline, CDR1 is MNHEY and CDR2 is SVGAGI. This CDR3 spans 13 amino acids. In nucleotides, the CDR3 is TGTGCCAGCAGGGGCGGACAGAACTATGGCTACACCTTC. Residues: CASRGGQNYGYTF.

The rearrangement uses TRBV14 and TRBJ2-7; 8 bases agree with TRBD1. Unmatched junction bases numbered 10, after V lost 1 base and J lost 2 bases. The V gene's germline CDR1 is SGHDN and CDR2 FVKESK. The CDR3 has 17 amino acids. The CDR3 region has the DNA TGTGCCAGCAGCCAAGCCCCCGAACAGGGGGACCCCTACGAGCAGTACTTC. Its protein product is CASSQAPEQGDPYEQYF.

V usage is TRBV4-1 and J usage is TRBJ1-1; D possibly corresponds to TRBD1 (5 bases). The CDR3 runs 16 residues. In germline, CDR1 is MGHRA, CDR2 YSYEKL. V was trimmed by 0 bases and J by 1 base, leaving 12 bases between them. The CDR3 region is CASSQDSAGPNTEAFF. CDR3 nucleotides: TGCGCCAGCAGCCAAGACAGCGCAGGGCCGAACACTGAAGCTTTCTTT.

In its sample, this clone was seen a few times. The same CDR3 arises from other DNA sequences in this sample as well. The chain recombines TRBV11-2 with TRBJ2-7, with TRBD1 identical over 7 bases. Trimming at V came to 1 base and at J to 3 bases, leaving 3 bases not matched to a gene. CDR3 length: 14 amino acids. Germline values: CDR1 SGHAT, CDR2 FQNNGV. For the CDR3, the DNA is TGTGCCAGCAGCTTAGGGGCAGGGGGCTACGAGCAGTACTTC. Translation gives CASSLGAGGYEQYF.

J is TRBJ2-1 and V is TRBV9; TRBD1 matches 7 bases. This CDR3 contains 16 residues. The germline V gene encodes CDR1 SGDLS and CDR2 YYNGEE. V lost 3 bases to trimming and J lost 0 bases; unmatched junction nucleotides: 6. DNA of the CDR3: TGTGCCAGCAGCGCTGCGGACAGGAGCTCCTACAATGAGCAGTTCTTC. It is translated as CASSAADRSSYNEQFF.

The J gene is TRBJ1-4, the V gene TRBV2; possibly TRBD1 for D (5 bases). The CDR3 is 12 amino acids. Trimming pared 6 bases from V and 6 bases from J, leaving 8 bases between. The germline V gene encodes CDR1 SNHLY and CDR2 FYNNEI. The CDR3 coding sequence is TGTGCCAGCAGGTGGGGGGATGAAAAACTGTTTTTT. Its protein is CASRWGDEKLFF.